This TCR beta chain was observed in a study of blood T cell repertoires in COVID-19. Profiled with immunoSEQ multiplex PCR; TCRdb holds only in-frame clones, not every one. The sample records about 180,000 clones, 80% to 90% being singletons. The CDR3 totals 14 residues. Germline CDR1 MNHEY, CDR2 SVGAGI. V gave up 8 bases and J gave up 5 bases; unmatched junction bases: 8. The sequencing sample was made of peripheral blood. The chain joins TRBV6-5 to TRBJ2-1, with 8 bases that match TRBD2. The clonotype originates from a human donor with active or convalescent COVID-19. The donor label of this sample is uncertain. The CDR3 loop reads CASLSGGPHNEQFF. In DNA, the CDR3 is TGTGCCAGCTTAAGCGGGGGCCCGCACAATGAGCAGTTCTTC.